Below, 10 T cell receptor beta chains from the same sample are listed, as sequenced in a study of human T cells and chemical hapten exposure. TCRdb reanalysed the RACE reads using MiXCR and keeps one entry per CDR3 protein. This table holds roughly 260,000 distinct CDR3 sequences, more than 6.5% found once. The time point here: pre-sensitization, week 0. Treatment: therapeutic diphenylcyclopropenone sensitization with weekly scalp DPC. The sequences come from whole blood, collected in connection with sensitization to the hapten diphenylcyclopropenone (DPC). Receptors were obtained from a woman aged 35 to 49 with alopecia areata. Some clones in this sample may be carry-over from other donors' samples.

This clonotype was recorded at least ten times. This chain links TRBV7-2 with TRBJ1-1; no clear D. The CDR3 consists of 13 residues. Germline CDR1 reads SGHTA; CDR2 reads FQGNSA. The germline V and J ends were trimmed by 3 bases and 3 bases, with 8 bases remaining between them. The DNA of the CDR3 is TGTGCCAGCAGCTTGGCTGGGCACACTGAAGCTTTCTTT. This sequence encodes CASSLAGHTEAFF.

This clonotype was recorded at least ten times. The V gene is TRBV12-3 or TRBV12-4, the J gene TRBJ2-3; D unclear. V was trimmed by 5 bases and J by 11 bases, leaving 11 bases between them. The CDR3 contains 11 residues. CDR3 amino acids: CASSTLSRQYF. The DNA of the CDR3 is TGTGCCAGCAGTACGTTATCGAGGCAGTATTTT.

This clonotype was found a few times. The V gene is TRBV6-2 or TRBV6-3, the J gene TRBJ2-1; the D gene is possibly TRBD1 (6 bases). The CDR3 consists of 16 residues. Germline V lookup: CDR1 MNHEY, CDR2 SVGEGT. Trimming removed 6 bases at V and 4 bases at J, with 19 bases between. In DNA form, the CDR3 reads TGTGCCAGCAGGAAAAACTCTGGGGGCCTATACAATGAGCAGTTCTTC. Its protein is CASRKNSGGLYNEQFF.

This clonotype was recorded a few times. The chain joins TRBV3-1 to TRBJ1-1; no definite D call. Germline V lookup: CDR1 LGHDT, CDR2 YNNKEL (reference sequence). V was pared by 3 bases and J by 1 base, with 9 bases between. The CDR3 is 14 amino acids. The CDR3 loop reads CASSQEDRNTEAFF. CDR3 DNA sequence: TGTGCCAGCAGCCAGGAGGATCGGAACACTGAAGCTTTCTTT.

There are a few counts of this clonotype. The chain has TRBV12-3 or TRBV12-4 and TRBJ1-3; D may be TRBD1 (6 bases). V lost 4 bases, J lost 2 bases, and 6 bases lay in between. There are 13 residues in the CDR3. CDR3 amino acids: CASSWDTGNTIYF. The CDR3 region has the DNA TGTGCCAGCAGTTGGGACACTGGAAACACCATATATTTT.

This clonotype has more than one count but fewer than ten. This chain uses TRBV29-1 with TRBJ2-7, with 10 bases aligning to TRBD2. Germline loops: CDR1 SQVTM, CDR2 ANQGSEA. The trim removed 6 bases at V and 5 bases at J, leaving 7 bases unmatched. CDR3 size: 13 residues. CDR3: CSVEGLAIHEQYF. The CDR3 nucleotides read TGCAGCGTGGAGGGACTAGCGATCCACGAGCAGTACTTC.

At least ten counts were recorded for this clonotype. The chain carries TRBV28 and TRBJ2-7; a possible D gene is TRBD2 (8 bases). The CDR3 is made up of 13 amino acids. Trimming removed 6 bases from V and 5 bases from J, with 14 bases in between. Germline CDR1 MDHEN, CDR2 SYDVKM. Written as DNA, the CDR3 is TGTGCCAGCAGCATCGGGAGGGGGCACGAGCAGTACTTC. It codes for CASSIGRGHEQYF.

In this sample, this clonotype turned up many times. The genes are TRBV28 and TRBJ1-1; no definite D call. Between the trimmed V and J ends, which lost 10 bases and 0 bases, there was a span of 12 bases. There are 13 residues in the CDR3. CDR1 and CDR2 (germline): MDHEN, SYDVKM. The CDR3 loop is CATKRQMNTEAFF. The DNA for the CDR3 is TGTGCCACCAAGAGGCAAATGAACACTGAAGCTTTCTTT.

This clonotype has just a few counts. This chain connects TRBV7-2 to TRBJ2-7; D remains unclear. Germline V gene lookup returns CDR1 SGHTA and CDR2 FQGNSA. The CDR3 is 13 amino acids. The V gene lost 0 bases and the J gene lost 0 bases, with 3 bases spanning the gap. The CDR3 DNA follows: TGTGCCAGCAGCTTAGCAGCCTCCTACGAGCAGTACTTC. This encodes CASSLAASYEQYF. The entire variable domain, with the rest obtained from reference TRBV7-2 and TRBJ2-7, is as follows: GAGVSQSPSNKVTEKGKDVELRCDPISGHTALYWYRQSLGQGLEFLIYFQGNSAPDKSGLPSDRFSAERTGGSVSTLTIQRTQQEDSAVYLCASSLAASYEQYFGPGTRLTVT.

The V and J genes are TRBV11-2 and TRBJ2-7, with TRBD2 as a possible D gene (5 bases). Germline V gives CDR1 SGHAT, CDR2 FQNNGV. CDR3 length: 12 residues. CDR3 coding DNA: TGTGCGACGGGCGGGCGGACCCACGAGCAGTACTTC. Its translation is CATGGRTHEQYF.